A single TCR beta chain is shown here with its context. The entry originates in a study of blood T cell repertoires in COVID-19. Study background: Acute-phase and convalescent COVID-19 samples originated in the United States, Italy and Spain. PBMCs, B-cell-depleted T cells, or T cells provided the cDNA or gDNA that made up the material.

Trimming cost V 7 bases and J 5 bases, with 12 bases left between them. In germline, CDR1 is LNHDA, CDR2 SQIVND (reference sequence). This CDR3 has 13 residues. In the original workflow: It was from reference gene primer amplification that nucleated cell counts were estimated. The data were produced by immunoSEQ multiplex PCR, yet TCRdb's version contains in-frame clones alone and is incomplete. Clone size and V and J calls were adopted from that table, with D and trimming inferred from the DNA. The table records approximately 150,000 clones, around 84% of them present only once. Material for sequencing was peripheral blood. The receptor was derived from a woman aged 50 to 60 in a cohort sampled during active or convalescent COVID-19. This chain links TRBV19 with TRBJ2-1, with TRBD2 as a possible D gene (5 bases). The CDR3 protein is CASTPSGDNEQFF. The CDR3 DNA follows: TGTGCCAGTACCCCTTCCGGGGACAATGAGCAGTTCTTC.